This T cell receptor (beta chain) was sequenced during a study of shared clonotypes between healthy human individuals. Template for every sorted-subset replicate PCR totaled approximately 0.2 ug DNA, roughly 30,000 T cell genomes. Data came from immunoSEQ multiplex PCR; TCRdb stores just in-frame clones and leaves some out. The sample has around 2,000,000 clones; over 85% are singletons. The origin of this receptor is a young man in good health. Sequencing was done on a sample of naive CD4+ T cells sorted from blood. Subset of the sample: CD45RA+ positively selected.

Here the CDR3 DNA reads TGTGCCATCAGTGAGTCTTCAGACAGAAATTCACCCCTCCACTTT. It encodes CAISESSDRNSPLHF. The chain is built from TRBV10-3 and TRBJ1-6; a weak D match, TRBD1 (5 bases). The CDR3 sequence is 15 residues long. The germline CDR1 and CDR2 sequences are ENHRY and SYGVKD. The V end was cut by 0 bases, the J end by 7 bases, with 10 bases between.